This TCR beta chain originates from a study of control samples from healthy donors and cancer patients. Here immunoSEQ multiplex PCR was the method, and the copy in TCRdb shows in-frame clones only, minus some. The data contain some 140,000 clones, roughly 94% of them singletons. Trimming shortened V by 4 bases and J by 8 bases, and 11 bases separated the two germline ends. The germline V gene has CDR1 SNHLY and CDR2 FYNNEI. This CDR3 comprises 12 residues. The TCR comes from a man in his sixties with colorectal cancer. The sample consisted of PBMCs. The gene calls are TRBV2 and TRBJ1-2, with no clear D. The CDR3 nucleotides are TGTGCCAGCAGTGGCGGCACCTCCGGCTACACCTTC. Translation: CASSGGTSGYTF. The complete variable domain, with remaining parts taken from reference TRBV2 and TRBJ1-2, reads EPEVTQTPSHQVTQMGQEVILRCVPISNHLYFYWYRQILGQKVEFLVSFYNNEISEKSEIFDDQFSVERPDGSNFTLKIRSTKLEDSAMYFCASSGGTSGYTFGSGTRLTVV.